This T cell receptor beta chain comes out of a study of CD8 T cells in Susac syndrome. With regard to this clonotype: Antigen unknown.

The germline V and J ends were trimmed by 3 bases and 0 bases, with 18 bases remaining between them. The CDR3 extends over 16 amino acids. Germline-derived CDR1 and CDR2 are DFQATT and SNEGSKA (reference sequence). It was with random hexamers that roughly 0.5 to 1 ug RNA was reverse transcribed. A single record per CDR3 protein comes from TCRdb applying MiXCR to the immunoSEQ multiplex PCR reads. The sample has about 240,000 distinct CDR3 sequences; 90% to 97% are singletons. Study-level results: That the number of individuals in its TCR sequencing and HLA analysis was relatively small was acknowledged by the study.

The TCR comes from a human donor with Susac syndrome. The sample consisted of CD4+ T cells from PBMCs. The rearrangement joins TRBV20-1 to TRBJ2-7, with a possible D match to TRBD1 (6 bases). CDR3 in DNA: TGCAGTGCTAGGACCCCAGGGGCTGTATCCTCCTACGAGCAGTACTTC. Encoded protein: CSARTPGAVSSYEQYF.